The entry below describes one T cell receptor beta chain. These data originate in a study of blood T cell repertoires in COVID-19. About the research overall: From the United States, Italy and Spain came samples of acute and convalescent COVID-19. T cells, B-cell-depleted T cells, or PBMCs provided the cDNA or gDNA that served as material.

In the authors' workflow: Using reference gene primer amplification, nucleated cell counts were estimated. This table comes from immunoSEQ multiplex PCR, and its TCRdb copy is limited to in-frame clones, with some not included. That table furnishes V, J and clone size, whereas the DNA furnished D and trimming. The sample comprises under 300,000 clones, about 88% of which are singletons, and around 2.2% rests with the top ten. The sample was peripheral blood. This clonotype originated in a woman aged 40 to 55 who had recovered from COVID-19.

The CDR3 sequence is CASAWDITNQPQHF. The CDR3 coding sequence is TGTGCCAGTGCCTGGGACATTACCAATCAGCCCCAGCATTTT. The chain joins TRBV19 to TRBJ1-5, with a weak D call TRBD1 (6 bases). Germline V gene data show CDR1 as LNHDA and CDR2 as SQIVND (reference sequence). Trimming removed 8 bases from V and 3 bases from J, with 14 bases in between. This CDR3 is built from 14 residues.